A single sample is the source of the 9 T cell receptor beta chains below, sequenced in a study of blood T cell dynamics during melanoma immunotherapy (dated by TCRdb to 2018 to 2021). According to the study, the label for this sample's time point signals: week 3, after first cycle of checkpoint inhibitor. Libraries were prepared through the immunoSEQ multiplex PCR assay. The table comes from immuneACCESS by way of TCRdb, which keeps in-frame sequences with V and J called. Part of the clones is missing from these tables; in studies checked, under half for an unresolved V gene and the rest for unknown reasons. This sample lists approximately 20,000 clones; around 90% were detected once. Of the sample, approximately 8% is held by the ten largest clones. Sequencing used blood, obtained from a patient treated with checkpoint blockade. These receptors originate from a human donor with melanoma.

The chain has TRBV2 and TRBJ2-3; 7 positions match TRBD1. CDR1 SNHLY and CDR2 FYNNEI come from the germline V gene. This CDR3 has 14 residues. The V and J ends lost 6 bases and 0 bases, in that order; junction bases with no gene match: 3. The CDR3 region has the DNA TGTGCCAGCAGCGAGGACAGGAGCACAGATACGCAGTATTTT. This codes for CASSEDRSTDTQYF.

The genes are TRBV4-1 and TRBJ2-1, with D tentatively TRBD1 (6 bases). The V end lost 4 bases, the J end lost 7 bases, and 8 bases lay between the germline ends. The length of the CDR3 is 12 residues. Germline CDR1 is MGHRA and CDR2 is YSYEKL. The CDR3 reads CASSPQGNEQFF. CDR3 coding DNA: TGCGCCAGCAGCCCGCAGGGGAATGAGCAGTTCTTC.

The J gene is TRBJ1-1, the V gene TRBV6-5; 9 nucleotides line up with TRBD1. Germline CDR1 MNHEY, CDR2 SVGAGI. This CDR3 comprises 14 residues. V trimming: 7 bases; J trimming: 0 bases; junction bases outside the gene matches: 3. CDR3 amino acids: CASIRTGVNTEAFF. The CDR3 nucleotides are TGTGCCAGCATTCGGACAGGGGTGAACACTGAAGCTTTCTTT.

V gene TRBV27 combines with J gene TRBJ2-1; 10 nucleotides line up with TRBD1. V lost 6 bases and J lost 3; bases outside the gene matches: 8. Germline V gene data show CDR1 as MNHEY and CDR2 as SMNVEV (reference sequence). This CDR3 has 16 amino acids. The CDR3 protein is CASSSPGQGGYNEQFF. CDR3 in DNA: TGTGCCAGCAGCTCCCCTGGACAGGGGGGCTACAATGAGCAGTTCTTC.

This clone was seen more than once but under ten times. The rearrangement joins TRBV7-2 to TRBJ2-2; tentative D call: TRBD2 (7 bases). Germline values: CDR1 SGHTA, CDR2 FQGNSA. Trimming removed 0 bases at V and 6 bases at J, with 8 bases between. This CDR3 has 14 amino acids. The CDR3 here is CASSLAGGPGELFF. The CDR3, as DNA: TGTGCCAGCAGCTTAGCGGGGGGGCCCGGGGAGCTGTTTTTT.

This chain connects TRBV6-6 to TRBJ1-4; D may be TRBD1 (5 bases). The CDR3 runs 15 residues. Between the trimmed V and J ends, which lost 0 bases and 8 bases, there was a span of 13 bases. Germline V CDR1 and CDR2: MNHNY, SVGAGI (reference sequence). In nucleotides, the CDR3 is TGTGCCAGCAGTTACTCGCCAGACTCAGGGGAAAAACTGTTTTTT. The encoded protein is CASSYSPDSGEKLFF.

This clone turned up a few times. This chain joins TRBV7-3 and TRBJ2-3; perhaps D is TRBD1 or TRBD2 (5 bases each). The germline CDR1 and CDR2 sequences are SGHTA and FQGTGA. V lost 5 bases to trimming and J lost 5 bases, with 11 bases between them. The CDR3 runs to 13 residues. The CDR3 region has the DNA TGTGCCAGCAGCGATAGTGGGGGAGATACGCAGTATTTT. Amino acids: CASSDSGGDTQYF. Drawing the rest from reference TRBV7-3 and TRBJ2-3, the complete variable domain is GAGVSQTPSNKVTEKGKYVELRCDPISGHTALYWYRQSLGQGPEFLIYFQGTGAADDSGLPNDRFFAVRPEGSVSTLKIQRTERGDSAVYLCASSDSGGDTQYFGPGTRLTVL.

The rearrangement joins TRBV10-3 to TRBJ1-2; 9 bases map to TRBD1. The CDR3 is 14 amino acids. The germline V gene has CDR1 ENHRY and CDR2 SYGVKD. After removal of 7 bases from V and 5 bases from J, the junction contained 8 bases not matched to a gene. The chain's CDR3 is CAITGDRATYGYTF. The CDR3 DNA reads as TGTGCCATCACCGGGGACAGGGCTACATATGGCTACACCTTC.

The J gene is TRBJ2-7, the V gene TRBV9, with a weak D call TRBD2 (5 bases). Germline lookup yields CDR1 SGDLS and CDR2 YYNGEE. Trimming cost V 0 bases and J 5 bases, with 15 bases left between them. The CDR3 is 15 residues long. CDR3 sequence (DNA): TGTGCCAGCAGCGTAGAAAGCGGCACCCTCCACGAGCAGTACTTC. Translated: CASSVESGTLHEQYF.